These 14 T cell receptor beta chains were sequenced from one sample in a study of response to subunit inactivated influenza vaccine. TCRdb reprocessed the RT-PCR reads with MiXCR, giving one entry per CDR3 protein. The sample holds some 550,000 distinct CDR3 sequences, 20% to 25% seen once. This sample was shared with a second study, whose subject was T cells expressing NK-cell markers. In that study: The authors made TCR beta cDNA libraries by 5'RACE template switching. This switching added a universal primer site and UMIs.

Sequencing was performed on CD4+ T cells sorted from PBMCs, taken roughly 13 days after vaccination. These receptors all stem from a man aged 50-59 years who received an inactivated influenza vaccine.

CDR3 bases: TGTGCCAGCAGCCCAGGAACTTATAGCACAGATACGCAGTATTTT. It translates to CASSPGTYSTDTQYF. V gene TRBV11-2 combines with J gene TRBJ2-3, with no clear D. CDR3 size: 15 residues. Germline-derived CDR1 and CDR2 are SGHAT and FQNNGV. The V end was cut by 5 bases, the J end by 0 bases, with 12 bases between.

Worth noting for this clonotype: This could be a read error, since a much larger clone is one nucleotide away. V gene TRBV6-2 or TRBV6-3 combines with J gene TRBJ2-3, with a weak D call TRBD1 (6 bases). The CDR3 is 14 amino acids. Germline lookup yields CDR1 MNHEY and CDR2 SVGEGT. V lost 0 bases, J lost 11 bases, and 15 bases lay in between. Here the CDR3 reads CASSYSPGQGRQYF. CDR3 DNA: TGTGCCAGCAGTTACTCGCCGGGGCAGGGGCGGCAGTATTTT.

A few counts support this clonotype. The gene calls are TRBV2 and TRBJ2-1; no clear D. Trimming pared 0 bases from V and 0 bases from J, leaving 9 bases between. The CDR3 is 16 amino acids. Germline-derived CDR1 and CDR2 are SNHLY and FYNNEI. CDR3 sequence: CASSEALLSSYNEQFF. The CDR3 bases are TGTGCCAGCAGTGAAGCGCTTCTGAGCTCCTACAATGAGCAGTTCTTC.

Note on this clonotype: One junction end disagrees with the germline gene, perhaps due to a read error. V is TRBV3-1 and J is TRBJ2-6; D is unresolved. Germline values: CDR1 LGHDT, CDR2 YNNKEL (reference sequence). The CDR3 extends over 14 amino acids. The CDR3 DNA follows: TGTGCCGGCAGCCGACTCACTGGGGCCAACGTCCTGACTTTC. This gives the protein CAGSRLTGANVLTF.

This clonotype was detected ten times or more. The chain combines TRBV20-1 with TRBJ2-1; 8 positions match TRBD2. CDR1 and CDR2 from the germline V gene are DFQATT and SNEGSKA (reference sequence). CDR3 size: 16 residues. J gave up 4 bases and V 0 bases, and 8 bases lay outside the gene matches. In nucleotides, the CDR3 is TGCAGTGCTAGAGATACGGGGGGGCTAGGATACAATGAGCAGTTCTTC. This codes for CSARDTGGLGYNEQFF.

The rearrangement joins TRBV7-2 to TRBJ2-3, with D unresolved. V was trimmed by 1 base and J by 2 bases, leaving 10 bases between them. Germline CDR1 reads SGHTA; CDR2 reads FQGNSA. This CDR3 is 15 amino acids long. The CDR3 sequence: CASSLVALSTDTQYF. CDR3 bases: TGTGCCAGCAGCTTAGTAGCTTTATCCACAGATACGCAGTATTTT.

The CDR3 coding sequence is TGTGCCAGTAGACAAACAACTAGCGGGAGAGGCCATGAGCAGTTCTTC. Encoded protein: CASRQTTSGRGHEQFF. This rearrangement joins TRBV19 to TRBJ2-1; 11 bases are a match to TRBD2. In germline, CDR1 is LNHDA, CDR2 SQIVND (reference sequence). The CDR3 contains 16 residues. V dropped 6 bases and J dropped 8; count of bases not matched to a gene: 12. The full variable domain, with the rest looked up from reference TRBV19 and TRBJ2-1, is DGGITQSPKYLFRKEGQNVTLSCEQNLNHDAMYWYRQDPGQGLRLIYYSQIVNDFQKGDIAEGYSVSREKKESFPLTVTSAQKNPTAFYLCASRQTTSGRGHEQFFGPGTRLTVL.

The chain combines TRBV6-5 with TRBJ1-2; TRBD1 aligns across 8 bases. There are 15 residues in the CDR3. Losses at the gene ends were 0 bases for V and 5 bases for J; bases not matched to a gene: 5. From germline, CDR1 is MNHEY and CDR2 SVGAGI. The CDR3 DNA sequence: TGTGCCAGCAGTTACTCTCCGGGACAGGAGTATGGCTACACCTTC. Translation gives CASSYSPGQEYGYTF.

The genes are TRBV7-9 and TRBJ1-4, with 10 bases identical to TRBD1. The V gene's germline CDR1 is SEHNR and CDR2 FQNEAQ (reference sequence). V lost 5 bases and J lost 7; bases outside the gene matches: 10. There are 16 residues in the CDR3. CDR3 amino acids: CASSPRDRGSVEKLFF. The CDR3 DNA reads TGTGCCAGCAGCCCCCGGGACAGGGGAAGTGTTGAAAAACTGTTTTTT.

V is TRBV6-2 or TRBV6-3 and J is TRBJ2-1; 11 nucleotides match TRBD2. CDR3 length: 18 residues. Germline lookup yields CDR1 MNHEY and CDR2 SVGEGT. The junction had 11 bases not matched to a gene; V was cut back by 0 bases and J by 7 bases. The CDR3 is CASSYSIAGGPFSNEQFF. CDR3 coding DNA: TGTGCCAGCAGTTACTCGATAGCGGGAGGGCCGTTTAGTAATGAGCAGTTCTTC.

This clonotype was counted a few times. This sequence joins TRBV4-1 and TRBJ2-4; D assignment may be TRBD1 or TRBD2 (5 bases each). Looked up from germline, CDR1 is MGHRA and CDR2 is YSYEKL. The CDR3 covers 15 residues. Between the trimmed V and J ends, which lost 3 bases and 4 bases, there was a span of 13 bases. The CDR3 region is CASSHQWDGKNIQYF. In DNA form, the CDR3 reads TGCGCCAGCAGCCACCAATGGGACGGGAAAAACATTCAGTACTTC.

This clonotype has more than one count but fewer than ten. The chain carries TRBV2 and TRBJ2-1; 9 bases agree with TRBD1. The V and J ends lost 5 bases and 6 bases, in that order; junction bases with no gene match: 8. Germline CDR1 reads SNHLY; CDR2 reads FYNNEI. This CDR3 region has 15 residues. CDR3 loop: CASSSGTGFFNEQFF. The CDR3 DNA reads as TGTGCCAGCAGTTCCGGGACAGGGTTCTTCAATGAGCAGTTCTTC.

This clonotype was detected only a few times. The chain couples TRBV10-3 to TRBJ2-2; either TRBD1 or TRBD2 may fit D (6 bases each). CDR1 is ENHRY and CDR2 is SYGVKD in the germline V gene. This CDR3 comprises 16 residues. Trimming left V 8 bases short and J 4 bases short, with 20 bases between. The CDR3 spells CAIGGGREAGTGELFF. The CDR3, as DNA: TGTGCCATCGGGGGCGGCAGGGAAGCGGGCACCGGGGAGCTGTTTTTT.

In this sample, this clonotype turned up many times. The rearrangement uses TRBV12-3 or TRBV12-4 and TRBJ2-5; D unresolved. The V and J ends lost 1 base and 5 bases respectively, with 8 bases between them. The CDR3 length is 13 residues. CDR3 sequence: CASSLGLLETQYF. In DNA form, the CDR3 reads TGTGCCAGCAGTTTAGGGCTATTGGAGACCCAGTACTTC.